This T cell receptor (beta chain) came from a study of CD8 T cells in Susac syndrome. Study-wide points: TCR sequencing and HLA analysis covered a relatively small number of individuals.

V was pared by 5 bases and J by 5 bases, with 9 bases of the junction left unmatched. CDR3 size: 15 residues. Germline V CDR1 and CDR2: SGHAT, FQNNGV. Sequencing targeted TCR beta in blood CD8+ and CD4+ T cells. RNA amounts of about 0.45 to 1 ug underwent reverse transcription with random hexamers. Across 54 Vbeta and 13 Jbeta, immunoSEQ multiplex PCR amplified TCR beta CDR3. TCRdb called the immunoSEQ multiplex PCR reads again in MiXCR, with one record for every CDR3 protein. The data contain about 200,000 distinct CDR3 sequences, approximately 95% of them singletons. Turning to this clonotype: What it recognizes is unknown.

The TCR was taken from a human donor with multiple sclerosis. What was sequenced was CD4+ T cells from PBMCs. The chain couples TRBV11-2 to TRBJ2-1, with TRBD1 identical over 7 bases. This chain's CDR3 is CASSVRQGFNNEQFF. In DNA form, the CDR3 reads TGTGCCAGCAGCGTTAGACAGGGTTTCAACAATGAGCAGTTCTTC.